The 30 T cell receptor beta chains below come from one sample, sequenced in a study of CD8 T cells in Susac syndrome. cDNA came from approximately 0.5 to 1 ug RNA primed by random hexamers. MiXCR was run by TCRdb on the immunoSEQ multiplex PCR reads, yielding one entry per CDR3 protein. The sample shows fewer than 200,000 distinct CDR3 sequences, roughly 96% of them seen only once. Sequenced: CD8+ T cells from PBMCs. The receptor source for this set is a human donor with multiple sclerosis.

The chain carries TRBV7-9 and TRBJ2-5, with 9 bases lining up with TRBD2. Unmatched junction bases numbered 6, after V lost 4 bases and J lost 3 bases. The CDR3 spans 15 residues. Germline V gives CDR1 SEHNR, CDR2 FQNEAQ (reference sequence). The CDR3 loop reads CASSSFIAGEETQYF. The DNA of the CDR3 is TGTGCCAGCAGCTCCTTCATAGCGGGGGAAGAGACCCAGTACTTC.

CDR3 in amino acids: CASSASGDTQYF. CDR3 nucleotides: TGTGCCAGCAGCGCTAGCGGAGATACGCAGTATTTT. V is TRBV9 and J is TRBJ2-3, with 7 bases identical to TRBD2. Trimming took 3 bases from V and 5 from J; bases not matched to a gene: 0. This CDR3 comprises 12 residues. CDR1 and CDR2 (germline): SGDLS, YYNGEE.

The CDR3: CASSLPQGLLSEQFF. The DNA of the CDR3 is TGTGCCAGCAGCCTTCCACAGGGGCTCCTAAGTGAGCAGTTCTTC. The rearrangement uses TRBV12-3 or TRBV12-4 and TRBJ2-1, with 7 positions matching TRBD1. Germline trimming cut 6 bases from V and 9 bases from J; bases unmatched to any gene: 14. This CDR3 is built from 15 residues.

The chain couples TRBV5-1 to TRBJ2-5; D could derive from TRBD1 or TRBD2 (5 bases each). Germline CDR1 is SGHRS and CDR2 is YFSETQ. V was shortened by 1 base and J by 5 bases, with 12 bases between the two germline ends. The CDR3 consists of 14 residues. The CDR3 protein is CASSLIGTGETQYF. The CDR3 DNA reads TGCGCCAGCAGCTTGATTGGGACCGGGGAGACCCAGTACTTC.

Only a few counts were recorded for this clonotype. The rearrangement joins TRBV6-5 to TRBJ2-7; TRBD2 aligns across 10 bases. The CDR3 sequence is 14 residues long. Per the germline V gene, CDR1 is MNHEY and CDR2 is SVGAGI. The J segment lost 4 bases and the V segment lost 6 bases, leaving 6 bases of the junction unmatched. The CDR3 sequence is CASSGGLADYEQYF. In DNA form, the CDR3 reads TGTGCCAGCAGCGGCGGACTAGCGGATTACGAGCAGTACTTC.

V and J are TRBV20-1 and TRBJ2-4, with TRBD1 identical over 7 bases. V trimming: 5 bases; J trimming: 5 bases; junction bases outside the gene matches: 3. Germline V lookup: CDR1 DFQATT, CDR2 SNEGSKA (reference sequence). CDR3 size: 12 residues. The CDR3 sequence is CSAAGTENIQYF. DNA of the CDR3: TGCAGTGCTGCCGGGACAGAAAACATTCAGTACTTC.

This clonotype was observed once. The V and J genes are TRBV30 and TRBJ2-2; the match to TRBD1 covers 8 bases. Unmatched junction bases numbered 11, after V lost 5 bases and J lost 6 bases. There are 15 residues in the CDR3. CDR1 and CDR2 (germline): GTSNPN, SVGIG (reference sequence). Here the CDR3 reads CAWDTDRVRAGELFF. The CDR3 DNA sequence: TGTGCCTGGGATACGGACAGGGTGCGAGCCGGGGAGCTGTTTTTT.

J is TRBJ1-5 and V is TRBV28; TRBD1 agrees at 10 bases. V lost 6 bases and J lost 6; bases outside the gene matches: 8. This CDR3 comprises 15 residues. The germline CDR1 and CDR2 sequences are MDHEN and SYDVKM. CDR3 sequence reads: CASSPGQGGLQPQHF. CDR3 nucleotides: TGTGCCAGCAGCCCTGGACAGGGGGGGCTTCAGCCCCAGCATTTT.

The chain employs TRBV9 and TRBJ1-5; D unresolved. This CDR3 is built from 17 residues. V was clipped by 5 bases and J by 3 bases, with 21 bases between them. Germline CDR1 SGDLS, CDR2 YYNGEE. CDR3 residues: CASRGTRVSRNNQPQHF. CDR3 nucleotides: TGTGCCAGCAGAGGAACTCGTGTCTCCCGGAACAATCAGCCCCAGCATTTT.

The rearrangement links TRBV10-3 to TRBJ2-7, with no clear D. Between the trimmed V and J ends, which lost 10 bases and 5 bases, there was a span of 15 bases. CDR1 and CDR2 (germline): ENHRY, SYGVKD. The CDR3 contains 12 residues. The CDR3 loop reads CATVTQYHEQYF. In nucleotides, the CDR3 is TGTGCCACCGTTACACAATACCACGAGCAGTACTTC.

On this clonotype: The DNA is left out, because the CDR3 cannot be placed on it with certainty; the CDR3 is given as TCRdb lists it. CDR3 protein: CAWGEGNEQLF. The rearrangement links TRBV30 to TRBJ2-1; the D call in the table, TRBD1, was not verified against the DNA. The CDR3 numbers 11 amino acids, ends counted. Germline CDR1 GTSNPN, CDR2 SVGIG (reference sequence).

CDR3 sequence reads: CASSHFYLRLAGPPDTQYF. For the CDR3, the DNA is TGTGCCAGCAGCCATTTCTATCTACGACTAGCGGGTCCTCCGGATACGCAGTATTTT. The chain employs TRBV3-1 and TRBJ2-3; 10 nucleotides line up with TRBD2. CDR1 and CDR2 (germline): LGHDT, YNNKEL (reference sequence). J lost 6 bases, V lost 3 bases, and 18 bases had no gene match. This CDR3 comprises 19 residues.

The chain employs TRBV29-1 and TRBJ2-5, with D perhaps given as TRBD1 or TRBD2 (5 bases each). The CDR3 loop spans 14 amino acids. Per germline, CDR1 SQVTM and CDR2 ANQGSEA. V dropped 7 bases and J dropped 5 bases, with 20 bases sitting between them. Here the CDR3 reads CSAEGLGARETQYF. CDR3 nucleotides: TGCAGCGCAGAGGGGTTAGGGGCGCGGGAGACCCAGTACTTC.

The chain is built from TRBV9 and TRBJ1-5; tentative D call: TRBD1 (5 bases). V gave up 4 bases and J gave up 10 bases, with 15 bases separating them. There are 13 residues in the CDR3. CDR1 SGDLS and CDR2 YYNGEE come from the germline V gene. The CDR3 DNA is TGTGCCAGCAGCACCGCAACCGGACATCCCCAGCATTTT. Translating gives CASSTATGHPQHF.

The V gene is TRBV12-3 or TRBV12-4, the J gene TRBJ2-1, with D unresolved. The CDR3 runs to 16 residues. V dropped 7 bases and J dropped 8 bases, with 24 bases sitting between them. The CDR3 here is CASIVASYGTMDEQFF. DNA of the CDR3: TGTGCCAGCATCGTAGCTTCCTACGGTACAATGGATGAGCAGTTCTTC.

This chain links TRBV9 with TRBJ2-1, with unresolved D. The germline V gene encodes CDR1 SGDLS and CDR2 YYNGEE. The CDR3 contains 16 residues. V gave up 0 bases and J gave up 6 bases, with 16 bases separating them. CDR3 sequence reads: CASSVGNGLESNEQFF. The CDR3 DNA reads TGTGCCAGCAGCGTAGGAAACGGGCTGGAATCCAATGAGCAGTTCTTC.

The J gene is TRBJ2-1, the V gene TRBV7-9; maybe TRBD2 (5 bases). The V end lost 5 bases, the J end lost 10 bases, and 12 bases lay between the germline ends. The CDR3 covers 12 residues. Looked up from germline, CDR1 is SEHNR and CDR2 is FQNEAQ (reference sequence). As DNA, the CDR3 is TGTGCCAGCAGCCCAGTGCCGGGAGAGCAGTTCTTC. Translated, it gives CASSPVPGEQFF. Full variable domain (missing parts from reference TRBV7-9 and TRBJ2-1): DTGVSQNPRHKITKRGQNVTFRCDPISEHNRLYWYRQTLGQGPEFLTYFQNEAQLEKSRLLSDRFSAERPKGSFSTLEIQRTEQGDSAMYLCASSPVPGEQFFGPGTRLTVL.

V and J are TRBV7-2 and TRBJ2-5; no clear D gene. The V end was cut by 2 bases, the J end by 0 bases, with 13 bases between. Germline lookup yields CDR1 SGHTA and CDR2 FQGNSA. The CDR3 is made up of 16 amino acids. The CDR3 DNA follows: TGTGCCAGCAGCTTAAGTGCGGAATGGTACCAAGAGACCCAGTACTTC. This gives the protein CASSLSAEWYQETQYF.

This rearrangement joins TRBV4-1 to TRBJ2-3; 8 bases fit TRBD2. The CDR3 is made up of 17 amino acids. Losses at the gene ends were 4 bases for V and 4 bases for J; bases not matched to a gene: 13. Germline CDR1 reads MGHRA; CDR2 reads YSYEKL. The CDR3 loop reads CASSLTEVLAGADTQYF. Written as DNA, the CDR3 is TGCGCCAGCAGCCTCACGGAGGTGCTAGCGGGTGCAGATACGCAGTATTTT.

The CDR3 region is CATSVGALLEETQYF. The CDR3 nucleotides are TGTGCCACCAGCGTCGGGGCCCTTTTGGAGGAGACCCAGTACTTC. This sequence joins TRBV15 and TRBJ2-5; D tentatively fits TRBD1 or TRBD2 (5 bases each). Between the trimmed V and J ends, which lost 5 bases and 5 bases, there was a span of 18 bases. The CDR3 spans 15 residues. The V gene's germline CDR1 is LNHNV and CDR2 YYDKDF (reference sequence).

This chain joins TRBV20-1 and TRBJ1-1; D not certain. The germline gives CDR1 DFQATT, CDR2 SNEGSKA (reference sequence). V lost 3 bases and J 3 bases, leaving 11 bases between the germline ends. The CDR3 consists of 13 residues. Written as DNA, the CDR3 is TGCAGTGCTAGGAACTACATCTACACTGAAGCTTTCTTT. The encoded protein is CSARNYIYTEAFF.

This chain uses TRBV7-3 with TRBJ2-2; no definite D call. The CDR3 has 12 residues. V lost 4 bases and J 3 bases, leaving 3 bases between the germline ends. Germline CDR1 is SGHTA and CDR2 is FQGTGA. The chain's CDR3 is CASSSHTGELFF. The CDR3 DNA is TGTGCCAGCAGCTCCCACACCGGGGAGCTGTTTTTT.

The chain has TRBV7-9 and TRBJ2-1; the match to TRBD2 covers 9 bases. The germline CDR1 and CDR2 sequences are SEHNR and FQNEAQ (reference sequence). V gave up 3 bases and J gave up 4 bases; unmatched junction bases: 7. This CDR3 has 16 residues. CDR3 in DNA: TGTGCCAGCAGCTTTTTAGCGGGAGAGGGGTACAATGAGCAGTTCTTC. This sequence encodes CASSFLAGEGYNEQFF.

This sequence joins TRBV12-5 and TRBJ1-6; D uncertain. The CDR3 consists of 14 residues. Deletions cut 1 base from V and 7 bases from J, with 8 bases between. Germline CDR1 LGHNT, CDR2 FRNRAP. The DNA for the CDR3 is TGTGCTAGTGGTTTGGGCAGGATGAATTCACCCCTCCACTTT. Amino acids: CASGLGRMNSPLHF. The full variable domain, completed using reference TRBV12-5 and TRBJ1-6, is DARVTQTPRHKVTEMGQEVTMRCQPILGHNTVFWYRQTMMQGLELLAYFRNRAPLDDSGMPKDRFSAEMPDATLATLKIQPSEPRDSAVYFCASGLGRMNSPLHFGNGTRLTVT.

The rearrangement joins TRBV27 to TRBJ2-7, with D unclear. Germline V lookup: CDR1 MNHEY, CDR2 SMNVEV (reference sequence). This CDR3 spans 14 amino acids. Between the trimmed V and J ends, which lost 5 bases and 3 bases, there was a span of 14 bases. CDR3 residues: CASSGGRTVYEQYF. The CDR3 coding sequence is TGTGCCAGCAGTGGTGGCCGGACCGTCTACGAGCAGTACTTC.

The chain is built from TRBV19 and TRBJ2-1, with 11 bases fitting TRBD2. V lost 10 bases to trimming and J lost 1 base; unmatched junction nucleotides: 15. Looked up from germline, CDR1 is LNHDA and CDR2 is SQIVND (reference sequence). This CDR3 is built from 18 residues. DNA for the CDR3: TGTGCCACAGGTCGTGGACTAGCGGGCCCAGAATCCTACAATGAGCAGTTCTTC. It encodes CATGRGLAGPESYNEQFF.

V gene TRBV9 combines with J gene TRBJ2-1; D tentatively reads TRBD1 or TRBD2 (5 bases each). The germline V gene encodes CDR1 SGDLS and CDR2 YYNGEE. Trimming shortened V by 0 bases and J by 8 bases, and 15 bases separated the two germline ends. The CDR3 is made up of 15 amino acids. In DNA, the CDR3 is TGTGCCAGCAGCGTAGATGGGACGCAAGGCCATGAGCAGTTCTTC. Its translation: CASSVDGTQGHEQFF.

The chain uses TRBV4-1 and TRBJ2-1; 9 bases are shared with TRBD1. The CDR3 runs to 15 residues. CDR1 MGHRA and CDR2 YSYEKL come from the germline V gene. The junction had 11 bases not matched to a gene; V was cut back by 4 bases and J by 10 bases. The CDR3 loop is CASSPQGAWISEQFF. The CDR3 region has the DNA TGCGCCAGCAGCCCACAGGGGGCCTGGATATCGGAGCAGTTCTTC.

The rearrangement joins TRBV10-3 to TRBJ2-7, with D unclear. The germline V and J ends were trimmed by 3 bases and 0 bases, with 6 bases remaining between them. This CDR3 has 13 residues. Germline CDR1 and CDR2: ENHRY and SYGVKD. The CDR3 nucleotides read TGTGCCATCAGTGACCTTAGCTCCTACGAGCAGTACTTC. It is translated as CAISDLSSYEQYF.

This chain joins TRBV3-1 and TRBJ2-2; D remains ambiguous. The CDR3 covers 14 residues. V was cut by 3 bases and J by 4 bases, with 9 bases left in between. The V gene's germline CDR1 is LGHDT and CDR2 YNNKEL (reference sequence). CDR3 sequence reads: CASSHETVTGELFF. CDR3 nucleotide sequence: TGTGCCAGCAGCCATGAGACTGTCACCGGGGAGCTGTTTTTT.